This T cell receptor beta chain was identified in a study of Siglec-9 on CD8 T cells in melanoma. Study conclusions and caveats: An effector memory CD8+ subset marked by Siglec-9 reportedly appeared to gather in melanoma.

On this clone: Its antigen remains unidentified.

The method was immunoSEQ multiplex PCR; TCRdb's version includes in-frame clones alone and lacks a portion of them. The sample has about 30,000 clones; less than 85% are singletons. The specimen was Siglec-9- CD8+ T cells sorted from blood. This TCR derives from a human donor in good health.

The CDR3 loop reads CASSLTGIEASPLHF. CDR3 nucleotides: TGTGCCAGCAGCTTGACAGGGATAGAAGCTTCACCCCTCCACTTT. The rearrangement joins TRBV5-4 to TRBJ1-6; D perhaps matches TRBD1 (6 bases). The V and J ends lost 1 base and 9 bases respectively, with 14 bases between them. Germline V gives CDR1 SGHNT, CDR2 YYREEE (reference sequence). The CDR3 loop spans 15 amino acids. Filled out from reference TRBV5-4 and TRBJ1-6, the complete variable domain reads ETGVTQSPTHLIKTRGQQVTLRCSSQSGHNTVSWYQQALGQGPQFIFQYYREEENGRGNFPPRFSGLQFPNYSSELNVNALELDDSALYLCASSLTGIEASPLHFGNGTRLTVT.